Below, 8 T cell receptor beta chains from the same sample are listed, as sequenced in a study of breast tumors, draining lymph nodes, adjacent tissues. TCRdb re-analysed the multiplex PCR reads in MiXCR, keeping a single row per CDR3 protein. The sample carries 150,000 to 200,000 distinct CDR3 sequences, roughly 30% recorded once. Samples came from axillary lymph nodes draining the breast cancer. Sequencing was carried out using axillary lymph node tissue. The receptors derive from a female donor with breast cancer. Some clones in this sample may be carry-over from other donors' samples.

The gene calls are TRBV5-1 and TRBJ1-4; 7 bases match TRBD1. The CDR3 has 17 amino acids. V dropped 2 bases and J dropped 1; count of bases not matched to a gene: 8. CDR1 and CDR2 (germline): SGHRS, YFSETQ. As DNA, the CDR3 is TGCGCCAGCAGCTTAAGGGCAGGGGGATTAACTAATGAAAAACTGTTTTTT. This encodes CASSLRAGGLTNEKLFF.

In this sample, this clonotype turned up many times. The V call is TRBV7-9, the J call TRBJ2-7, with D maybe TRBD1 (6 bases). V lost 3 bases and J lost 6, with 12 bases in between. CDR1 and CDR2 from the germline V gene are SEHNR and FQNEAQ (reference sequence). The CDR3 sequence is 13 residues long. The CDR3: CASSLAGTIEQYF. DNA of the CDR3: TGTGCCAGCAGCTTGGCCGGGACAATCGAGCAGTACTTC.

This clonotype occurred many times. The rearrangement joins TRBV5-4 to TRBJ2-7; a possible D gene is TRBD1 (6 bases). Trimming cost V 4 bases and J 6 bases, with 32 bases left between them. This CDR3 has 19 residues. Germline values: CDR1 SGHNT, CDR2 YYREEE (reference sequence). The CDR3, as DNA: TGTGCCAGCAGCCCTGAGGACAGCCCTGACCCAACGGTGGAAGGCGAGCAGTACTTC. This encodes CASSPEDSPDPTVEGEQYF.

The table lists this clonotype with many counts. The chain has TRBV11-2 and TRBJ2-5; TRBD2 matches at 11 bases. In germline, CDR1 is SGHAT, CDR2 FQNNGV. Losses at the gene ends were 5 bases for V and 3 bases for J; bases not matched to a gene: 5. This CDR3 is 15 amino acids long. Here the CDR3 reads CASSRISGGEETQYF. CDR3 coding DNA: TGTGCCAGCAGCCGGATTAGCGGGGGGGAAGAGACCCAGTACTTC.

This clonotype was recorded many times. V and J are TRBV12-3 or TRBV12-4 and TRBJ2-2; TRBD2 is a possible D gene (5 bases). There are 15 residues in the CDR3. The V end lost 7 bases, the J end lost 7 bases, and 19 bases lay between the germline ends. Written as DNA, the CDR3 is TGTGCCAGCACCCCCACGGGAAGCGTCGGCGGGGAGCTGTTTTTT. It encodes CASTPTGSVGGELFF.

This rearrangement joins TRBV10-2 to TRBJ1-5, with D unclear. The V and J ends lost 3 bases and 0 bases respectively, with 30 bases between them. This CDR3 comprises 22 residues. Germline values: CDR1 WSHSY, CDR2 SAAADI. The CDR3 DNA reads as TGCGCCAGCAGTGATGGGGTTTGCCACACTCATGATGCACTGTGTAGCAATCAGCCCCAGCATTTT. It is translated as CASSDGVCHTHDALCSNQPQHF.

This clonotype was observed many times. The rearrangement uses TRBV6-5 and TRBJ1-2, with no clear D. CDR1 is MNHEY and CDR2 is SVGAGI in the germline V gene. V shed 4 bases and J shed 3 bases, with 12 bases lying between them. CDR3 length: 14 residues. The CDR3 region has the DNA TGTGCCAGCAGTTCCCACGGGTCCGACTATGGCTACACCTTC. Its protein product is CASSSHGSDYGYTF.

This chain connects TRBV2 to TRBJ1-4; 7 bases match TRBD1. J was trimmed by 4 bases and V by 10 bases; bases with no gene match: 9. Germline V gene lookup returns CDR1 SNHLY and CDR2 FYNNEI. This CDR3 is built from 14 residues. The CDR3 DNA follows: TGTGCCACCCAACCGGGACAGAATAATGAAAAACTGTTTTTT. Translating gives CATQPGQNNEKLFF.